Shown below are 27 T cell receptor beta chains from a single sample sequenced in a study of blood T cell repertoires in COVID-19 (dated by TCRdb to 2019 to 2021). The protocol used for the library was the immunoSEQ multiplex PCR assay. The source is immuneACCESS, and TCRdb retained only in-frame sequences with V and J called. Part of the clones is not carried over; for the studies checked, unresolved V genes explain less than half of this, and the remainder is unexplained. The sample records 95,000 to 150,000 clones, 75% to 80% of which are singletons. The ten biggest clones cover 7.9% of the sample. Sequencing used peripheral blood. These receptors all stem from a human donor in a cohort sampled during active COVID-19.

The rearrangement joins TRBV2 to TRBJ1-2; no clear D gene. V lost 4 bases, J lost 4 bases, and 19 bases lay in between. Per germline, CDR1 SNHLY and CDR2 FYNNEI. This CDR3 is built from 16 residues. CDR3 nucleotides: TGTGCCAGCAGTGGGGCTGGCCTCGTAGGAGGCTATGGCTACACCTTC. Amino acids: CASSGAGLVGGYGYTF.

The chain employs TRBV9 and TRBJ2-2; the D gene is possibly TRBD1 (6 bases). The CDR3 loop spans 15 amino acids. The V gene's germline CDR1 is SGDLS and CDR2 YYNGEE. Trimming cost V 4 bases and J 4 bases, with 14 bases left between them. This CDR3 reads CASSSTGTTTGELFF. The CDR3 DNA is TGTGCCAGCAGCTCTACCGGGACAACCACCGGGGAGCTGTTTTTT.

The J gene is TRBJ1-2, the V gene TRBV19; D not certain. This CDR3 contains 13 residues. V was trimmed by 3 bases and J by 5 bases, leaving 10 bases between them. From germline, CDR1 is LNHDA and CDR2 SQIVND (reference sequence). In DNA form, the CDR3 reads TGTGCCAGTAGTATGGCAGGAAGATATGGCTACACCTTC. It specifies CASSMAGRYGYTF. The full variable domain, in which reference TRBV19 and TRBJ1-2 provide the parts outside the CDR3, is DGGITQSPKYLFRKEGQNVTLSCEQNLNHDAMYWYRQDPGQGLRLIYYSQIVNDFQKGDIAEGYSVSREKKESFPLTVTSAQKNPTAFYLCASSMAGRYGYTFGSGTRLTVV.

The V and J genes are TRBV7-2 and TRBJ1-5; 7 positions match TRBD1. The CDR3 covers 15 residues. In germline, CDR1 is SGHTA, CDR2 FQGNSA. V lost 5 bases to trimming and J lost 1 base; unmatched junction nucleotides: 5. In DNA, the CDR3 is TGTGCCAGCAGCGCAACAGGGGCCAGCAATCAGCCCCAGCATTTT. It translates to CASSATGASNQPQHF.

This clone was counted only a few times. The genes are TRBV6-4 and TRBJ2-3; the D gene is possibly TRBD2 (6 bases). CDR1 and CDR2 from the germline V gene are MRHNA and SNTAGT. The CDR3 covers 14 residues. Trimming stripped 3 bases from V and 4 bases from J, with 11 bases between. The CDR3 bases are TGTGCCAGCAGTGAGACGGGAGAGGCAGATACGCAGTATTTT. Translating gives CASSETGEADTQYF.

This clone was counted a single time. The chain carries TRBV12-3 or TRBV12-4 and TRBJ2-7; TRBD1 is a possible D gene (6 bases). The CDR3 spans 13 residues. V lost 6 bases to trimming and J lost 4 bases, with 13 bases between them. The CDR3 protein is CASSPRGSYEQYF. As DNA, the CDR3 is TGTGCCAGCAGCCCAAGGGGGAGTTACGAGCAGTACTTC.

The chain is built from TRBV2 and TRBJ2-2, with 9 bases identical to TRBD2. CDR1 and CDR2 from the germline V gene are SNHLY and FYNNEI. The CDR3 spans 18 residues. V lost 6 bases to trimming and J lost 4 bases; unmatched junction nucleotides: 15. CDR3 in DNA: TGTGCCAGCAGCCCGGGCCATAGGGGACTAGCTACCACCGGGGAGCTGTTTTTT. It is translated as CASSPGHRGLATTGELFF.

The V and J genes are TRBV28 and TRBJ2-7, with D hard to call. Looked up from germline, CDR1 is MDHEN and CDR2 is SYDVKM. The CDR3 contains 14 residues. V shed 1 base and J shed 1 base, with 8 bases lying between them. This CDR3 is CASSLSPASYEQYF. CDR3 sequence (DNA): TGTGCCAGCAGTTTATCACCTGCGTCCTACGAGCAGTACTTC.

The chain joins TRBV5-1 to TRBJ2-7, with D perhaps TRBD1 (5 bases). The CDR3 has 15 residues. CDR1 is SGHRS, CDR2 YFSETQ, per germline. V lost 1 base and J 0 bases, leaving 11 bases between the germline ends. The CDR3 loop is CASSLTGFGSYEQYF. The CDR3 nucleotides read TGCGCCAGCAGCTTGACAGGTTTCGGCTCCTACGAGCAGTACTTC.

The chain employs TRBV19 and TRBJ2-7; D is possibly TRBD1 (6 bases). CDR3 size: 14 residues. Germline V gives CDR1 LNHDA, CDR2 SQIVND (reference sequence). Trimming removed 7 bases from V and 2 bases from J, with 15 bases in between. DNA of the CDR3: TGTGCCAGTACTACCAACAGGGAACCCTACGAGCAGTACTTC. Translation gives CASTTNREPYEQYF.

The gene calls are TRBV6-2 or TRBV6-3 and TRBJ2-7; TRBD2 matches at 7 bases. From germline, CDR1 is MNHEY and CDR2 SVGEGT. After removal of 5 bases from V and 3 bases from J, the junction contained 7 bases not matched to a gene. This CDR3 contains 14 residues. In DNA, the CDR3 is TGTGCCAGCAGTAACGGGACTAAGCTCTACGAGCAGTACTTC. Its translation is CASSNGTKLYEQYF.

The rearrangement uses TRBV28 and TRBJ2-7; D unresolved. Trimming took 3 bases from V and 6 from J, leaving 12 bases between them. The CDR3 totals 13 residues. Germline V gene lookup returns CDR1 MDHEN and CDR2 SYDVKM. CDR3 residues: CASSLISIGEQYF. The CDR3 DNA follows: TGTGCCAGCAGTTTGATTAGCATCGGCGAGCAGTACTTC.

CDR3 in DNA: TGTGCCAGCATGGGCCGGGGGTACGAGCAGTACTTC. Its protein product is CASMGRGYEQYF. The chain employs TRBV28 and TRBJ2-7; TRBD2 might be the D (6 bases). Trimming removed 7 bases at V and 4 bases at J, with 11 bases between. CDR3 length: 12 amino acids. CDR1 and CDR2 (germline): MDHEN, SYDVKM.

The V and J genes are TRBV11-2 and TRBJ1-6, with D tentatively TRBD1 (5 bases). The ends were cut back, 2 bases at V and 12 bases at J, with 23 bases in the middle. The CDR3 totals 17 residues. CDR1 is SGHAT and CDR2 is FQNNGV in the germline V gene. The chain's CDR3 is CASSLLFGGGGRRPLHF. The CDR3 coding sequence is TGTGCCAGCAGCTTATTGTTTGGGGGAGGCGGCCGTAGACCCCTCCACTTT.

The chain employs TRBV6-5 and TRBJ1-5; 7 nucleotides line up with TRBD1. CDR3 size: 13 residues. The germline V gene encodes CDR1 MNHEY and CDR2 SVGAGI. V dropped 7 bases and J dropped 7; count of bases not matched to a gene: 7. The CDR3 DNA reads as TGTGCCAGCACCCAGGGGGTGGGGCAGCCCCAGCATTTT. It encodes CASTQGVGQPQHF.

This clone was seen once. This chain joins TRBV7-9 and TRBJ2-1, with 7 bases that match TRBD2. The CDR3 is 13 amino acids. Trimming at V came to 5 bases and at J to 10 bases, leaving 8 bases not matched to a gene. Germline V lookup: CDR1 SEHNR, CDR2 FQNEAQ (reference sequence). CDR3 region: CASSPGGGGEQFF. The CDR3 DNA is TGTGCCAGCAGCCCGGGGGGTGGCGGCGAGCAGTTCTTC.

This clone was seen more than once but under ten times. The chain recombines TRBV6-5 with TRBJ1-2, with D unclear. Trimming cost V 7 bases and J 4 bases, with 10 bases left between them. There are 12 residues in the CDR3. Germline CDR1 reads MNHEY; CDR2 reads SVGAGI. For the CDR3, the DNA is TGTGCCAGCAAGGGAGGGTTCTATGGCTACACCTTC. This encodes CASKGGFYGYTF.

The chain employs TRBV4-2 and TRBJ2-7, with TRBD2 identical over 9 bases. CDR3 length equals 17 residues. V shed 4 bases and J 5 bases; nucleotides not matched to a gene: 15. Germline V gene data show CDR1 as LGHNA and CDR2 as YNFKEQ. The chain's CDR3 is CASSRDSVAGDGNEQYF. The CDR3 coding sequence is TGTGCCAGCAGCCGCGACAGTGTAGCGGGGGACGGCAACGAGCAGTACTTC.

This clone was counted a few times. The chain recombines TRBV4-1 with TRBJ2-7; 10 bases align to TRBD2. This CDR3 region has 15 residues. V shed 4 bases, J shed 5 bases, and the junction held 8 bases outside the gene matches. In germline, CDR1 is MGHRA, CDR2 YSYEKL. The DNA for the CDR3 is TGCGCCAGCAGCCTAGCGGGAGGACCTAACCACGAGCAGTACTTC. Translating gives CASSLAGGPNHEQYF.

The chain carries TRBV4-1 and TRBJ1-6; 7 bases fit TRBD1. CDR1 is MGHRA and CDR2 is YSYEKL in the germline V gene. Unmatched junction bases numbered 5, after V lost 0 bases and J lost 6 bases. This CDR3 comprises 16 residues. The CDR3: CASSQDKGASNSPLHF. The CDR3 DNA is TGCGCCAGCAGCCAAGATAAGGGGGCGAGTAATTCACCCCTCCACTTT.

J is TRBJ1-2 and V is TRBV7-9, with D hard to call. This CDR3 has 13 residues. V lost 5 bases and J lost 3, with 10 bases in between. The V gene's germline CDR1 is SEHNR and CDR2 FQNEAQ (reference sequence). The CDR3, as DNA: TGTGCCAGCAGCCCCGACGGAGACTATGGCTACACCTTC. Translating gives CASSPDGDYGYTF. Combining the CDR3 with reference TRBV7-9 and TRBJ1-2 gives the whole variable domain DTGVSQNPRHKITKRGQNVTFRCDPISEHNRLYWYRQTLGQGPEFLTYFQNEAQLEKSRLLSDRFSAERPKGSFSTLEIQRTEQGDSAMYLCASSPDGDYGYTFGSGTRLTVV.

This chain uses TRBV30 with TRBJ1-5, with 10 nucleotides matching TRBD1. The CDR3 has 17 amino acids. Germline loops: CDR1 GTSNPN, CDR2 SVGIG (reference sequence). J gave up 0 bases and V 1 base, and 6 bases lay outside the gene matches. The CDR3, as DNA: TGTGCCTGGAGTGGCAGACAGGGGGCCCATAGCAATCAGCCCCAGCATTTT. It encodes CAWSGRQGAHSNQPQHF.

The V and J genes are TRBV7-6 and TRBJ2-7, with 8 bases fitting TRBD2. The V gene's germline CDR1 is SGHVS and CDR2 FNYEAQ. J lost 2 bases, V lost 6 bases, and 3 bases had no gene match. The CDR3 totals 13 residues. CDR3 nucleotides: TGTGCCAGCAGTGGAGCGGGGGCCTACGAGCAGTACTTC. Translated, it gives CASSGAGAYEQYF. Variable domain in full (rest from reference TRBV7-6 and TRBJ2-7): GAGVSQSPRYKVTKRGQDVALRCDPISGHVSLYWYRQALGQGPEFLTYFNYEAQQDKSGLPNDRFSAERPEGSISTLTIQRTEQRDSAMYRCASSGAGAYEQYFGPGTRLTVT.

This chain joins TRBV18 and TRBJ2-7, with TRBD1 matching over 9 bases. Per germline, CDR1 KGHSH and CDR2 LQKENI. CDR3 length: 17 residues. The ends lost 3 bases at V and 5 bases at J; junction bases unmatched: 14. The CDR3 DNA reads TGTGCCAGCTCACCCCCCCCAGTCGGACAGGGGTTCGACGAGCAGTACTTC. Translation: CASSPPPVGQGFDEQYF.

CDR3 residues: CAWSGGGVSYEQYF. CDR3 bases: TGTGCCTGGAGTGGAGGGGGAGTGTCCTACGAGCAGTACTTC. The V gene is TRBV30, the J gene TRBJ2-7; tentatively, D is TRBD1 (6 bases). The CDR3 totals 14 residues. V was pared by 1 base and J by 1 base, with 11 bases between. Germline CDR1 and CDR2: GTSNPN and SVGIG (reference sequence).

The V and J genes are TRBV6-5 and TRBJ1-5; 7 nucleotides agree with TRBD1. Germline V gene data show CDR1 as MNHEY and CDR2 as SVGAGI. V gave up 6 bases and J gave up 5 bases; unmatched junction bases: 7. There are 14 residues in the CDR3. CDR3 sequence reads: CASSDTGVDQPQHF. The CDR3 DNA sequence: TGTGCCAGCAGCGATACAGGGGTGGATCAGCCCCAGCATTTT.

J is TRBJ1-2 and V is TRBV5-1; TRBD1 might be the D (6 bases). CDR1 and CDR2 from the germline V gene are SGHRS and YFSETQ. This CDR3 comprises 14 residues. Trimming removed 4 bases from V and 7 bases from J, with 17 bases in between. The CDR3 DNA follows: TGCGCCAGCAGCACAAATCAGGGGTTAGGTGGCTACACCTTC. This gives the protein CASSTNQGLGGYTF. Combining the CDR3 with reference TRBV5-1 and TRBJ1-2 gives the whole variable domain KAGVTQTPRYLIKTRGQQVTLSCSPISGHRSVSWYQQTPGQGLQFLFEYFSETQRNKGNFPGRFSGRQFSNSRSEMNVSTLELGDSALYLCASSTNQGLGGYTFGSGTRLTVV.